Presented here are 5 T cell receptor beta chains from one specimen sequenced in a study of T-cell memory formation after mild COVID-19. TCRdb reprocessed the 5' RACE reads via MiXCR and lists one record per CDR3 protein. This sample has 400,000 to 500,000 distinct CDR3 sequences; 20% occur once, and the top ten carry roughly 8.4%. The sample taken for sequencing was PBMCs or a T cell subset sorted from them (not recorded which). Receptor source: an adult woman who had mild COVID-19 (a few samples of this study predate the infection). Cell type and time point are not known.

This chain joins TRBV11-3 and TRBJ2-7, with 9 bases that match TRBD1. The CDR3 runs to 17 residues. The ends lost 4 bases at V and 4 bases at J; junction bases unmatched: 14. The V gene's germline CDR1 is SGHNT and CDR2 YENEEA. CDR3 sequence reads: CASSSLIQGASSYEQYF. The CDR3 bases are TGTGCCAGCAGCTCCTTGATACAGGGGGCAAGTTCATACGAGCAGTACTTC.

The rearrangement links TRBV25-1 to TRBJ2-3; D ambiguous. The V gene lost 6 bases and the J gene lost 6 bases, with 10 bases spanning the gap. Germline V gene lookup returns CDR1 MGHDK and CDR2 SYGVNS. There are 12 residues in the CDR3. As DNA, the CDR3 is TGTGCCAGCAGGCCCGCTTCTGATACGCAGTATTTT. Protein sequence: CASRPASDTQYF.

This clonotype was observed a few times. As DNA, the CDR3 is TGTGCCAGCAGCTTGGCCGACAGGGGCCGAAGTCTAGCCAAAAACATTCAGTACTTC. It is translated as CASSLADRGRSLAKNIQYF. V gene TRBV5-5 combines with J gene TRBJ2-4, with 8 nucleotides matching TRBD1. The CDR3 is 19 amino acids. Germline CDR1 and CDR2: SGHKS and YYEKEE (reference sequence). The trim removed 0 bases at V and 0 bases at J, leaving 11 bases unmatched.

This clonotype showed up just a few times. The chain links TRBV4-1 to TRBJ1-2, with D possibly being TRBD1 (6 bases). Germline V gene sequence: CDR1 MGHRA, CDR2 YSYEKL. The length of the CDR3 is 14 residues. Trimming took off 0 bases at V and 8 bases at J, with 13 bases between the two ends. CDR3 sequence: CASSQEHRVIGYTF. CDR3 sequence (DNA): TGCGCCAGCAGCCAAGAGCACAGGGTGATCGGCTACACCTTC.

The V call is TRBV12-3 or TRBV12-4, the J call TRBJ2-1, with 8 bases that match TRBD2. The junction had 11 bases not matched to a gene; V was cut back by 6 bases and J by 4 bases. This CDR3 region has 16 residues. The CDR3 DNA is TGTGCCAGCAGACCACCAACTAGCGGCCTATACAATGAGCAGTTCTTC. As protein: CASRPPTSGLYNEQFF.